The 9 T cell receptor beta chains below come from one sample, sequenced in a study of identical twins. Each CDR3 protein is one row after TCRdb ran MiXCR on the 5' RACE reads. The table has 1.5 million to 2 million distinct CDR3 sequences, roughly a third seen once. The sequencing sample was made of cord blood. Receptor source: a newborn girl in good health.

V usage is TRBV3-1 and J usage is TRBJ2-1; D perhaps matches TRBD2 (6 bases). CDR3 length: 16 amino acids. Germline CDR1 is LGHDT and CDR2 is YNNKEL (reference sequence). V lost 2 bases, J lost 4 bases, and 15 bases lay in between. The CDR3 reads CASSQYSTRGYNEQFF. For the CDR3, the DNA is TGTGCCAGCAGCCAATATTCGACTAGAGGGTACAATGAGCAGTTCTTC.

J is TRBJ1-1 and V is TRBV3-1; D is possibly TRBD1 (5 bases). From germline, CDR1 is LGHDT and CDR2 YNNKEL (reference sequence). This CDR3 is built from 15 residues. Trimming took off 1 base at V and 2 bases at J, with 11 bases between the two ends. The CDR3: CASSQAPRANTEAFF. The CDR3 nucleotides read TGTGCCAGCAGCCAAGCTCCCAGGGCTAACACTGAAGCTTTCTTT. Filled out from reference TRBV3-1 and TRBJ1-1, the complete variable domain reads DTAVSQTPKYLVTQMGNDKSIKCEQNLGHDTMYWYKQDSKKFLKIMFSYNNKELIINETVPNRFSPKSPDKAHLNLHINSLELGDSAVYFCASSQAPRANTEAFFGQGTRLTVV.

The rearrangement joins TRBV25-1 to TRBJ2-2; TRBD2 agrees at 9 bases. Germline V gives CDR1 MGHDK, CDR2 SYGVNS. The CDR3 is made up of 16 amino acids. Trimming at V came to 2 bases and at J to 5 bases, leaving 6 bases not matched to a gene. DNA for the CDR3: TGTGCCAGCAGTGAACTAGCGGGAAGGCATACCGGGGAGCTGTTTTTT. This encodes CASSELAGRHTGELFF.

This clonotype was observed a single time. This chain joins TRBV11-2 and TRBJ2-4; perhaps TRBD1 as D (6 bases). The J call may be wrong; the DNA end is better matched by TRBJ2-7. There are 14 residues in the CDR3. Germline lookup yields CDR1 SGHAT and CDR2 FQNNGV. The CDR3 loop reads CASSGVRGTYEQYF. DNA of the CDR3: TGTGCCAGCAGCGGCGTCAGGGGTACCTACGAGCAGTACTTC.

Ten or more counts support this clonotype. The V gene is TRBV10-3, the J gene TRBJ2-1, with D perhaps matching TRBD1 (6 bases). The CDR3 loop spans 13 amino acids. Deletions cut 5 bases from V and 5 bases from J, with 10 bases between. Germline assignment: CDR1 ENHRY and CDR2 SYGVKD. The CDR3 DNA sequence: TGTGCCATCAGTTCTGAGGGGGACAATGAGCAGTTCTTC. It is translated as CAISSEGDNEQFF.

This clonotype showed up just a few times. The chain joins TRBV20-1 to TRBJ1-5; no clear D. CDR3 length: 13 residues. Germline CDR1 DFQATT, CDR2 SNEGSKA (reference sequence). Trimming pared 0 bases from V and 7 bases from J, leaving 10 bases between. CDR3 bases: TGCAGTGCTAGAGATACGGGGAGACAGCCCCAGCATTTT. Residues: CSARDTGRQPQHF.

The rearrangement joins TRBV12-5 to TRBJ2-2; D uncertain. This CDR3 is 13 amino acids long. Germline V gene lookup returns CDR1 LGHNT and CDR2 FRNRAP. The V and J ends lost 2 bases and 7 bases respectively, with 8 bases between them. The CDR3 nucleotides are TGTGCTAGTGGTTTGAGGGCTGGCGGGGAGCTGTTTTTT. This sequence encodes CASGLRAGGELFF. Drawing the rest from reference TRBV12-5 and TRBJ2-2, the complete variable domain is DARVTQTPRHKVTEMGQEVTMRCQPILGHNTVFWYRQTMMQGLELLAYFRNRAPLDDSGMPKDRFSAEMPDATLATLKIQPSEPRDSAVYFCASGLRAGGELFFGEGSRLTVL.

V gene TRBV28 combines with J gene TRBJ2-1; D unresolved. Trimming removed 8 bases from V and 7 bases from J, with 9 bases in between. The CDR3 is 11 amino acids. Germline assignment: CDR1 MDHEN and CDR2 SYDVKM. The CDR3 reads CASGPTNEQFF. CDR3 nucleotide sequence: TGTGCCAGCGGACCCACGAATGAGCAGTTCTTC.

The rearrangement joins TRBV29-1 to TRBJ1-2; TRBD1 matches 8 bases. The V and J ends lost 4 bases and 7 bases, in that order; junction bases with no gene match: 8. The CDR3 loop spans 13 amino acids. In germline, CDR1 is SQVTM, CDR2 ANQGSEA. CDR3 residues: CSVVDREDCGYTF. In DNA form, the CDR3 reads TGCAGCGTTGTGGACAGGGAGGACTGTGGCTACACCTTC.